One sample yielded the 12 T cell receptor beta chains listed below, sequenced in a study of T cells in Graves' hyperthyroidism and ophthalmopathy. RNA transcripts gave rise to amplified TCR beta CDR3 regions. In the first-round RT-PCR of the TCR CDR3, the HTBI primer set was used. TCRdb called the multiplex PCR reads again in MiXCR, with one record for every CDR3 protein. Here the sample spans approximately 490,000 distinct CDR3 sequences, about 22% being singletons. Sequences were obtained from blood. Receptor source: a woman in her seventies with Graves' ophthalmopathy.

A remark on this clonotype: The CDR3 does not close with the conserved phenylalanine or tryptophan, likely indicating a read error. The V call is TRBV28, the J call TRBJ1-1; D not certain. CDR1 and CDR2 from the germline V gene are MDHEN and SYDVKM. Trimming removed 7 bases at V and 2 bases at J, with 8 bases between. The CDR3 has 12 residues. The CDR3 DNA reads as TGTGCCAGCACTCTTACTAACACTGAAGCTTTCCTT. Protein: CASTLTNTEAFL.

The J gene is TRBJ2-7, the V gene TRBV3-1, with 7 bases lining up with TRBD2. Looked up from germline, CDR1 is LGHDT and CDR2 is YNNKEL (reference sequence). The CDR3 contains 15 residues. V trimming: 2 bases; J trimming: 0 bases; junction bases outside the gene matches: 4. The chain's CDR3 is CASSQRRGSSYEQYF. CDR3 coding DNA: TGTGCCAGCAGCCAACGGCGGGGGAGCTCCTACGAGCAGTACTTC.

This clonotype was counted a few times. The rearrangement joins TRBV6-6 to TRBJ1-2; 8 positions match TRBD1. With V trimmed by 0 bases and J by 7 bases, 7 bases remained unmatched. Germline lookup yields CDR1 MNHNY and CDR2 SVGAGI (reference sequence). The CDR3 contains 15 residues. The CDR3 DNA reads TGTGCCAGCAGTTACTCGTCTGGACAGGGCCTTGGCTACACCTTC. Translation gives CASSYSSGQGLGYTF.

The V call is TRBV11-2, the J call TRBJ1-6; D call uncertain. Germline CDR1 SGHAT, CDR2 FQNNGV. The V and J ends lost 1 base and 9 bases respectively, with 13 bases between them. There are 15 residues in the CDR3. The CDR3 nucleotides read TGTGCCAGCAGCTTAGGGGTAGGGAATCGTTCACCCCTCCACTTT. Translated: CASSLGVGNRSPLHF.

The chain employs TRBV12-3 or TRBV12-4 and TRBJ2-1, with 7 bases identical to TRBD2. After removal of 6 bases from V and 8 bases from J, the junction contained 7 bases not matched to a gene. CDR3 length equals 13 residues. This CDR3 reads CASSLGGSHEQFF. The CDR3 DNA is TGTGCCAGCAGCTTGGGAGGGTCCCATGAGCAGTTCTTC.

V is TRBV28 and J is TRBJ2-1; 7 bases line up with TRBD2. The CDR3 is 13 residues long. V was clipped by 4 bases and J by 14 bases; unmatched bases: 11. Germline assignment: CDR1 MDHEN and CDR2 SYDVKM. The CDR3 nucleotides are TGTGCCAGCAGTTCCGGGACTAAGACCACTGAGTTCTTC. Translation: CASSSGTKTTEFF. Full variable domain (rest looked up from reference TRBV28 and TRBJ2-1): DVKVTQSSRYLVKRTGEKVFLECVQDMDHENMFWYRQDPGLGLRLIYFSYDVKMKEKGDIPEGYSVSREKKERFSLILESASTNQTSMYLCASSSGTKTTEFFGPGTRLTVL.

The CDR3 nucleotides read TGTGCCAGCAGTTACCGCGGGACTAGCGGGAAACCCAATGAGCAGTTCTTC. This encodes CASSYRGTSGKPNEQFF. The rearrangement joins TRBV6-5 to TRBJ2-1; 13 positions agree with TRBD2. Per the germline V gene, CDR1 is MNHEY and CDR2 is SVGAGI. Trimming at V came to 2 bases and at J to 6 bases, leaving 7 bases not matched to a gene. The CDR3 has 17 amino acids.

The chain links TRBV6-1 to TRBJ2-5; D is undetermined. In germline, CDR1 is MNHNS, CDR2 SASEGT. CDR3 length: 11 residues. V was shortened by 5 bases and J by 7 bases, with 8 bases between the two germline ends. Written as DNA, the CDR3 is TGTGCCAGCAGTTATGTCGGGACCCAGTACTTC. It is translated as CASSYVGTQYF.

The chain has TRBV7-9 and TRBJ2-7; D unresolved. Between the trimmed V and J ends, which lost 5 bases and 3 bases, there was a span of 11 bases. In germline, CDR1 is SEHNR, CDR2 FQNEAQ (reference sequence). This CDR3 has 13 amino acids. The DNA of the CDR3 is TGTGCCAGCAGCCAGGTGGGCCGCTACGAGCAGTACTTC. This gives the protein CASSQVGRYEQYF.

The CDR3 nucleotides read TGTGCCTGGAGCCCCCCTTGGGTGAACCGGGACAGGAAGAATGAAAAACTGTTTTTT. It specifies CAWSPPWVNRDRKNEKLFF. The rearrangement links TRBV30 to TRBJ1-4; the match to TRBD1 covers 8 bases. This CDR3 is built from 19 residues. J lost 5 bases, V lost 3 bases, and 20 bases had no gene match. Germline V CDR1 and CDR2: GTSNPN, SVGIG (reference sequence).

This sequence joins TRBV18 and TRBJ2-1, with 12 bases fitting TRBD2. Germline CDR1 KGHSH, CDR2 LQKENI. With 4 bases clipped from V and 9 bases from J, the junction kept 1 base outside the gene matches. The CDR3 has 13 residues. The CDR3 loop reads CASSQLAGGEQFF. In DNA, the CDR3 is TGTGCCAGCTCACAACTAGCGGGAGGTGAGCAGTTCTTC.

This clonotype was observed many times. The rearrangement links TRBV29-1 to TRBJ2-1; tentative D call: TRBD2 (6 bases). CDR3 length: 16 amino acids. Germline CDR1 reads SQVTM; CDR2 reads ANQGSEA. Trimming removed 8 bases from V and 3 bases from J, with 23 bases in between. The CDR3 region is CSSGPGLHFGYNEQFF. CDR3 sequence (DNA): TGCAGCTCCGGCCCGGGACTCCACTTTGGCTACAATGAGCAGTTCTTC.